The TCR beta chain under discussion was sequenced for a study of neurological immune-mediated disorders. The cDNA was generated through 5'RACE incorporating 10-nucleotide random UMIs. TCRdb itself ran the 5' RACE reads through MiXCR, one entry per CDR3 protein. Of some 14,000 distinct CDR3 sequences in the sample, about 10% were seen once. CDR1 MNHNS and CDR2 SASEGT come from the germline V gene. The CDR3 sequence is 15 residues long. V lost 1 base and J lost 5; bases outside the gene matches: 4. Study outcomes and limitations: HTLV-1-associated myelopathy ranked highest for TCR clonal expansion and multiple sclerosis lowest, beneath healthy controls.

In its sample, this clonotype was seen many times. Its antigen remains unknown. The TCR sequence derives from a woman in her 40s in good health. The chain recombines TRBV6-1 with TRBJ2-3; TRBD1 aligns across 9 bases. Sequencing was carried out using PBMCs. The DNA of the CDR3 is TGTGCCAGCAGTGAAGTGGGACAGGGAGTAGATACGCAGTATTTT. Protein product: CASSEVGQGVDTQYF.